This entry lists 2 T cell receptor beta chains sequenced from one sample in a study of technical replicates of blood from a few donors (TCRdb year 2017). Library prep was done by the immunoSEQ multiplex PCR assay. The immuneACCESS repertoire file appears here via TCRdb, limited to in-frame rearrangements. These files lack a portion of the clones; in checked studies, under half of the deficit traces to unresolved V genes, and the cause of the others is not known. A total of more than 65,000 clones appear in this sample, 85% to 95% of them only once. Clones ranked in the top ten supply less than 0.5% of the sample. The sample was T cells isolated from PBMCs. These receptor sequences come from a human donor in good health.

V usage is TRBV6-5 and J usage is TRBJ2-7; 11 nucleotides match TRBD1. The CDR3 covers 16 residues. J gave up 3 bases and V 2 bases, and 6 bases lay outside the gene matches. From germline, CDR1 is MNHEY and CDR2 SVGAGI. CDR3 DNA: TGTGCCAGCAGTTACCGAACCGGGACAGGGGGCTACGAGCAGTACTTC. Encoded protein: CASSYRTGTGGYEQYF.

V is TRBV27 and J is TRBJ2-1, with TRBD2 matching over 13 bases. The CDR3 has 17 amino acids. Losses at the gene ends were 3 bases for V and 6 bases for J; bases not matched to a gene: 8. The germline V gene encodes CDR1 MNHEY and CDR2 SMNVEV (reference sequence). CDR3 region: CASSFRPRTSGSNEQFF. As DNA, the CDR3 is TGTGCCAGCAGTTTCCGTCCCCGGACTAGCGGGAGCAATGAGCAGTTCTTC.